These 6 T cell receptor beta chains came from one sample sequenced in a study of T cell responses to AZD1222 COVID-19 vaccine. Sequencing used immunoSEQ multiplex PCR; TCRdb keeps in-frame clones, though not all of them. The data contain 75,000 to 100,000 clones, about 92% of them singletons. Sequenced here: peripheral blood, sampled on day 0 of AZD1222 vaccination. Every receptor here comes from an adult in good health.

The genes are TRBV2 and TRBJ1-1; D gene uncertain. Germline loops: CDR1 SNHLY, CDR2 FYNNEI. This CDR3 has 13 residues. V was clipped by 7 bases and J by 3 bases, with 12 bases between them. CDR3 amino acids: CASNRRVDTEAFF. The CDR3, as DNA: TGTGCCAGCAATCGGAGGGTGGACACTGAAGCTTTCTTT.

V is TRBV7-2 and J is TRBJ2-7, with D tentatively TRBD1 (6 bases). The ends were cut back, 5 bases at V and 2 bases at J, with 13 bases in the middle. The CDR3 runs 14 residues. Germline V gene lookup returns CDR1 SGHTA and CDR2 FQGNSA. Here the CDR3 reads CASSIGQTTYEQYF. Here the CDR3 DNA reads TGTGCCAGCAGCATTGGACAGACGACCTACGAGCAGTACTTC.

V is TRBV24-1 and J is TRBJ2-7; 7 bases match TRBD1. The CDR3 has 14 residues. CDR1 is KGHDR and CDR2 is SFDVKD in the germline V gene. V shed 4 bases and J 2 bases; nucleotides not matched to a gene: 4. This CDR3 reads CATSERGTAYEQYF. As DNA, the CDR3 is TGTGCCACCAGTGAAAGAGGGACAGCCTACGAGCAGTACTTC.

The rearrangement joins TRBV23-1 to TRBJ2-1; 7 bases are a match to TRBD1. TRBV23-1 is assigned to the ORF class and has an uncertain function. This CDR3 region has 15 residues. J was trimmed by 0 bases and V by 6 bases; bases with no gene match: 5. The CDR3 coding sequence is TGCGCCAGCAGACGGGACAGAAGCTCCTACAATGAGCAGTTCTTC. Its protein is CASRRDRSSYNEQFF.

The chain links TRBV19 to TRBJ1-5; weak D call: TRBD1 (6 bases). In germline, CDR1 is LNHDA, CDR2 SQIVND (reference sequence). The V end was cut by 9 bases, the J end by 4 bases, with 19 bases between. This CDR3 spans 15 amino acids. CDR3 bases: TGTGCCAGCAGGTCTGGGACATTGGAGAATCAGCCCCAGCATTTT. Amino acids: CASRSGTLENQPQHF.

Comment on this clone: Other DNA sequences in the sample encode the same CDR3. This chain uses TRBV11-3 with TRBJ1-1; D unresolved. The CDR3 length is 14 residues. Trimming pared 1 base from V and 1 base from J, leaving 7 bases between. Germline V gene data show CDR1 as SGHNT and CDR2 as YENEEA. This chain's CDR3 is CASSLGRGNTEAFF. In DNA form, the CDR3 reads TGTGCCAGCAGCTTAGGGAGAGGGAACACTGAAGCTTTCTTT. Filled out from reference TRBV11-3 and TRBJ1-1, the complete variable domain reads EAGVVQSPRYKIIEKKQPVAFWCNPISGHNTLYWYLQNLGQGPELLIRYENEEAVDDSQLPKDRFSAERLKGVDSTLKIQPAELGDSAVYLCASSLGRGNTEAFFGQGTRLTVV.